The sequence of this T cell receptor beta chain was determined in a study of cytomegalovirus exposure and HLA in healthy donors. Germline V gives CDR1 SGHTA, CDR2 FQGNSA. Trimming took off 2 bases at V and 4 bases at J, with 17 bases between the two ends. This CDR3 has 17 residues. PCR involved 60 Vbeta and 13 Jbeta primers. Here immunoSEQ multiplex PCR was the method, and the copy in TCRdb shows in-frame clones only, minus some. The repertoire has roughly 150,000 clones, roughly four fifths of them found once; the top ten carry around 7%. The TCR sequence derives from a man aged 25-45 years in good health and CMV-seronegative. The V gene is TRBV7-2, the J gene TRBJ2-2; D is perhaps TRBD1 (5 bases). The sequencing sample was made of PBMCs. DNA of the CDR3: TGTGCCAGCAGCTTATATTTCAGCAAGGGGCTCACCGGGGAGCTGTTTTTT. Amino acid sequence: CASSLYFSKGLTGELFF.